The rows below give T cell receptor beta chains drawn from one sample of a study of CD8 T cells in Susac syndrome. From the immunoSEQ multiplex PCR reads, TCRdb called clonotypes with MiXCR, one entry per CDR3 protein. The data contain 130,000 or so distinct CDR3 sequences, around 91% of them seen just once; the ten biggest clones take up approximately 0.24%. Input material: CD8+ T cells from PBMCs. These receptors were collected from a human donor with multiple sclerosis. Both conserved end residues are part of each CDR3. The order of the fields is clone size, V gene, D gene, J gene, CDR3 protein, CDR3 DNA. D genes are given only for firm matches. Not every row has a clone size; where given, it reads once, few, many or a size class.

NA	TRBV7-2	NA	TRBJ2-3	CASSYRADTQYF	TGTGCCAGCAGCTACAGGGCGGATACGCAGTATTTT
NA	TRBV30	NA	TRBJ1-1	CAWTLDRNTEAFF	TGTGCCTGGACACTCGACAGGAACACTGAAGCTTTCTTT
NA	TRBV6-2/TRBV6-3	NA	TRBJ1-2	CASSYLGDERYGYTF	TGTGCCAGCAGTTACCTGGGGGACGAGAGGTATGGCTACACCTTC
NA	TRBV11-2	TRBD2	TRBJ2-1	CASSLEGLLNEQFF	TGTGCCAGCAGCTTAGAGGGACTACTCAATGAGCAGTTCTTC
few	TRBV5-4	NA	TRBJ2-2	CASSFDVTGELFF	TGTGCCAGCAGCTTCGATGTCACCGGGGAGCTGTTTTTT
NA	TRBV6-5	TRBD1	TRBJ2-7	CASSYATGQTYEQYF	TGTGCCAGCAGTTACGCAACGGGACAGACCTACGAGCAGTACTTC
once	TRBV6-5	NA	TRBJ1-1	CASSWMREEANTEAFF	TGTGCCAGCAGTTGGATGAGGGAGGAGGCGAACACTGAAGCTTTCTTT
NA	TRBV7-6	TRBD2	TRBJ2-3	CASSLQPGLAADTQYF	TGTGCCAGCAGCTTACAACCGGGACTAGCGGCAGATACGCAGTATTTT
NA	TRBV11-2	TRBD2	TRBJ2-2	CASSPLRGRAGELFF	TGTGCCAGCAGCCCGTTACGGGGGAGGGCCGGGGAGCTGTTTTTT
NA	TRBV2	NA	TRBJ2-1	CASSEGVGNEQFF	TGTGCCAGCAGTGAAGGGGTAGGGAATGAGCAGTTCTTC
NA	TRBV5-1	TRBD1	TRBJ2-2	CASTLGQGKAGELFF	TGCGCCAGCACCCTAGGACAGGGGAAGGCTGGGGAGCTGTTTTTT
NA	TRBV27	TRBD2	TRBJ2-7	CASNREAGGSYEQYF	TGTGCCAGTAACCGAGAAGCGGGGGGGTCCTACGAGCAGTACTTC
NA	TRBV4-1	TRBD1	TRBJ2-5	CASSHPGQQETQYF	TGCGCCAGCAGCCACCCGGGACAGCAAGAGACCCAGTACTTC
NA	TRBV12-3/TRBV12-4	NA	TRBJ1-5	CASSLDRAAIYNQPQHF	TGTGCCAGCAGTTTAGACCGGGCAGCCATCTACAATCAGCCCCAGCATTTT
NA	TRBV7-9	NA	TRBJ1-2	CASSLVVEGVGYTF	TGTGCCAGCAGCTTAGTCGTTGAGGGGGTCGGCTACACCTTC
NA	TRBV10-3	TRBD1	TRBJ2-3	CAISSKTGESTDTQYF	TGTGCCATCAGTTCTAAGACAGGGGAAAGCACAGATACGCAGTATTTT
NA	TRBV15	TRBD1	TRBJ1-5	CATSREGQGAQPQHF	TGTGCCACCAGCAGAGAAGGGCAGGGGGCTCAGCCCCAGCATTTT
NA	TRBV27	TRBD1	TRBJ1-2	CASSSIGQDDGYTF	TGTGCCAGCAGTTCAATAGGACAGGACGATGGCTACACCTTC
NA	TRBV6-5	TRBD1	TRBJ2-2	CASSYTHRGQDTGELFF	TGTGCCAGCAGTTACACACACAGGGGGCAGGACACCGGGGAGCTGTTTTTT
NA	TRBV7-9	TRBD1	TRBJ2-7	CASRKSGQAYEQYF	TGTGCCAGCAGGAAATCGGGACAGGCCTACGAGCAGTACTTC
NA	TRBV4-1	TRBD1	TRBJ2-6	CASSQDRGLGANVLTF	TGCGCCAGCAGCCAAGACAGGGGGCTCGGGGCCAACGTCCTGACTTTC
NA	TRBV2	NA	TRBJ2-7	CASSGLEQYF	TGTGCCAGCAGTGGTCTCGAGCAGTACTTC
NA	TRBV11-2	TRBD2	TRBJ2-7	CASSDPGTSAEQYF	TGTGCCAGCAGCGACCCCGGGACTAGCGCCGAGCAGTACTTC
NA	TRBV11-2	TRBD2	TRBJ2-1	CASSLDWGGGYNEQFF	TGTGCCAGCAGCTTAGATTGGGGGGGAGGGTACAATGAGCAGTTCTTC
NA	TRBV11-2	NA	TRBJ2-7	CASSPSVAYEQYF	TGTGCCAGCAGCCCTAGCGTTGCCTACGAGCAGTACTTC
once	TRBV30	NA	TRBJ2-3	CAWSVMGTDTQYF	TGTGCCTGGAGTGTAATGGGGACAGATACGCAGTATTTT
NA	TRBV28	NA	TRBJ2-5	CASSLGSVQETQYF	TGTGCCAGCAGTCTCGGCAGTGTTCAAGAGACCCAGTACTTC
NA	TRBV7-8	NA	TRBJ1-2	CASNTEGYGYTF	TGTGCCAGCAACACGGAGGGCTATGGCTACACCTTC
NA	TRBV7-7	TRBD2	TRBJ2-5	CASSPEPGLARETQYF	TGTGCCAGCAGCCCCGAACCGGGACTAGCGCGAGAGACCCAGTACTTC
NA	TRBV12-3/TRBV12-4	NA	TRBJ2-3	CASREIKDTQYF	TGTGCCAGCAGGGAAATCAAGGATACGCAGTATTTT
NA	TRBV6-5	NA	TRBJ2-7	CASSTDRFYEQYF	TGTGCCAGCAGCACCGACAGATTCTACGAGCAGTACTTC
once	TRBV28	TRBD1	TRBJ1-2	CATETGVDYGYTF	TGTGCCACCGAGACAGGGGTTGACTATGGCTACACCTTC
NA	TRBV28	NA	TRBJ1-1	CASSSHLEWRTEAFF	TGTGCCAGCAGTTCCCACTTAGAGTGGCGAACTGAAGCTTTCTTT
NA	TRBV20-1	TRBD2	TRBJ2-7	CSALSRSGSRGEQYF	TGCAGTGCCCTAAGCCGGAGCGGGAGCCGGGGCGAGCAGTACTTC
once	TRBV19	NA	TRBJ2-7	CASSIRQNEQYF	TGTGCCAGTAGTATACGCCAGAACGAGCAGTACTTC
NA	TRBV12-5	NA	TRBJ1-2	CASGSVTVYGYTF	TGTGCTAGTGGGTCAGTGACAGTTTATGGCTACACCTTC
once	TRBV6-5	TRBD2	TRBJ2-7	CASSFLSGNPYEQYF	TGTGCCAGCAGTTTCCTTAGCGGGAATCCTTACGAGCAGTACTTC
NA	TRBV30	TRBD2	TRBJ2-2	CAWQRLAGSGELFF	TGTGCCTGGCAGAGACTAGCGGGAAGCGGGGAGCTGTTTTTT
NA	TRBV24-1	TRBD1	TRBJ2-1	CATSDYRGAYNEQFF	TGTGCCACCAGTGATTACAGGGGGGCCTACAATGAGCAGTTCTTC
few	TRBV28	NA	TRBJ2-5	CASSLYSQETQYF	TGTGCCAGCAGTTTATACAGCCAAGAGACCCAGTACTTC
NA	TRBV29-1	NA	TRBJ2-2	CSVWTAITGELFF	TGCAGCGTATGGACAGCCATCACCGGGGAGCTGTTTTTT
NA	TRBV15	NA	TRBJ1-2	CATSGPERVYGYTF	TGTGCCACCAGCGGCCCGGAGAGGGTTTATGGCTACACCTTC
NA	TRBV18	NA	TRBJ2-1	CASSPGHSNNEQFF	TGTGCCAGCTCACCTGGACACTCAAACAATGAGCAGTTCTTC
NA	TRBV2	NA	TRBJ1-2	CASTRRQWEDGYTF	TGTGCCAGCACCAGGAGGCAGTGGGAGGATGGCTACACCTTC
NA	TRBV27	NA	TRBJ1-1	CASSYAPNTEAFF	TGTGCCAGCAGTTATGCACCGAACACTGAAGCTTTCTTT
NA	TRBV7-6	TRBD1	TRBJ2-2	CASRQGAGQKSGELFF	TGTGCCAGCAGGCAGGGGGCTGGGCAGAAGTCCGGGGAGCTGTTTTTT
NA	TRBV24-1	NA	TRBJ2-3	CATSDSGRDTQYF	TGTGCCACCAGTGATTCCGGGCGAGATACGCAGTATTTT
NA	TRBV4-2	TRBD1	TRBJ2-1	CASSSPRGQGSHEQFF	TGTGCCAGCAGCTCCCCCAGGGGACAGGGGTCCCATGAGCAGTTCTTC
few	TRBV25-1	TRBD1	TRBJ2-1	CASSEPTGNADNEQFF	TGTGCCAGCAGTGAACCGACAGGGAATGCGGACAATGAGCAGTTCTTC
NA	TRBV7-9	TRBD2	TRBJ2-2	CASSPQTGGPDTGELFF	TGTGCCAGCAGCCCCCAGACGGGAGGGCCCGACACCGGGGAGCTGTTTTTT
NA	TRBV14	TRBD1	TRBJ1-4	CASSQDSILSGQGYEKLFF	TGTGCCAGCAGCCAAGATTCTATCTTGTCGGGACAGGGATATGAAAAACTGTTTTTT
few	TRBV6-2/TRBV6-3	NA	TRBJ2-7	CATRAKDEQYF	TGTGCCACCCGGGCTAAGGACGAGCAGTACTTC
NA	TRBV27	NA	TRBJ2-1	CASSLSVDAHEQFF	TGTGCCAGCAGTTTATCCGTCGACGCCCATGAGCAGTTCTTC
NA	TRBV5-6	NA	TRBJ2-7	CASREGDGEQYF	TGTGCCAGCAGGGAGGGGGATGGGGAGCAGTACTTC